This TCR beta chain was observed in a study of Graves' ophthalmopathy and Graves' hyperthyroidism. RNA transcripts provided the template for amplifying TCR beta CDR3 regions. RT-PCR with HTBI primers came first, then second-round multiplex PCR. Via MiXCR, TCRdb re-called the multiplex PCR reads, giving one row per CDR3 protein. Of about 590,000 distinct CDR3 sequences in the sample, just under 40% were seen once. General study points: Blood also held most thyroid clonotypes expanded above 0.001 frequency. The model forecast ophthalmopathy progression, reaching 60% to 71% sensitivity and about 75% specificity.

The germline V gene encodes CDR1 SGHTA and CDR2 FQGTGA. The CDR3 spans 15 residues. The junction had 10 bases not matched to a gene; V was cut back by 4 bases and J by 9 bases. This clonotype showed up just a few times. Its specificity is unknown. This sequence joins TRBV7-3 and TRBJ2-7; TRBD2 matches at 12 bases. The sequenced sample consisted of peripheral blood or thyroid tissue (not recorded which). The source is an adult man with Graves' hyperthyroidism. The CDR3 coding sequence is TGTGCCAGCAGCTCGACTAGCGGGAGCGCAGATACGCAGTACTTC. This encodes CASSSTSGSADTQYF.